Sequencing of this T cell receptor beta chain was carried out in a study of neurological immune-mediated disorders. This clonotype appeared many times. Germline V gives CDR1 SGHVS, CDR2 FQNEAQ. The length of the CDR3 is 16 residues. V was trimmed by 7 bases and J by 6 bases, leaving 22 bases between them. The cDNA was generated by 5'RACE with 10-nucleotide random UMIs. TCRdb analysed the 5' RACE reads with MiXCR anew, one entry per CDR3 protein. Here the sample spans about 16,000 distinct CDR3 sequences, about 20% being singletons. The source is a man in his forties or fifties in good health. The V call is TRBV7-8, the J call TRBJ1-5, with a possible D match to TRBD1 (6 bases). Material: PBMCs. This CDR3 is CASTISGGGLGQPQHF. The CDR3 nucleotides read TGTGCCAGCACCATTAGCGGGGGGGGCTTGGGTCAGCCCCAGCATTTT.